Listed here is a single TCR beta chain. The antigen remains undetermined. The CDR3 runs to 14 residues. V lost 0 bases and J lost 8, with 10 bases in between. Germline V gene sequence: CDR1 ENHRY, CDR2 SYGVKD. The repertoire was sequenced with immunoSEQ multiplex PCR; TCRdb's copy has only in-frame clones and lacks some. The sample includes tens of thousands of clones, 80% to 95% of them seen just once. The data were taken from a study of CD4 T cells in relation to SARS-CoV-2 and coronaviruses. CD4+ T cells from unexposed donors were obtained before the COVID-19 pandemic (2011-2018). CD4 enrichment then naive enrichment separated naive from memory CD4+ cells. Broader study findings: The assay detects memory recall responses, not culture-primed primary responses. Pre-pandemic and post-infection samples never came from the same donor.

The chain couples TRBV10-3 to TRBJ1-4; D perhaps matches TRBD1 (5 bases). Sequenced sample: naive CD4+ T cells from PBMCs. Subset: naive CD4+ T cells isolated by negative enrichment. The receptor's source is a human donor in good health. For the CDR3, the DNA is TGTGCCATCAGTGAGTCCCAGGGCCAGGAAAAACTGTTTTTT. It yields the protein CAISESQGQEKLFF.